The entry below gives a single T cell receptor beta chain sequence along with its context. Its antigen is currently unknown. This entry is derived from a study of Ad26.COV2.S vaccination and SARS-CoV-2 variants. Broader study findings: Non-spike TCR breadth showed similarity between vaccine and placebo recipients. Assessments of TCR breadth and depth may have underestimated the total T cell responses.

Treatment meaning: roughly 18 received Ad26.COV2.S at low or high dose, single or two shots; roughly 5 received placebo; per-sample allocation not given. Sampling took place 63 days after the first vaccine or placebo injection. Vaccine was an Ad26 vector expressing Wuhan-strain SARS-CoV-2 spike. This table comes from immunoSEQ multiplex PCR, and its TCRdb copy is limited to in-frame clones, with some not included. Of 430,000 or so clones listed, 89% were seen once; the top ten hold approximately 2.5%. This specimen consisted of peripheral blood, obtained in a trial of Ad26.COV2.S vaccine versus placebo. The TCR comes from a person aged 18-60 years who received the Ad26.COV2.S COVID-19 vaccine or a placebo.

The CDR3 region has the DNA TGTGCCAGCAGCATGAACAGGGGAACCGGGGAGCTGTTTTTT. Translation gives CASSMNRGTGELFF. The chain employs TRBV5-4 and TRBJ2-2, with 7 bases aligning to TRBD1. The CDR3 consists of 14 residues. V lost 4 bases, J lost 5 bases, and 5 bases stayed unmatched. From germline, CDR1 is SGHNT and CDR2 YYREEE (reference sequence).